These 2 T cell receptor beta chains came from one sample sequenced in a study of glioma-infiltrating T cells after dendritic cell vaccination. Clones were sequenced by immunoSEQ multiplex PCR, and TCRdb holds only the in-frame ones, with some missing. The sample lists around 90,000 clones; approximately 81% were seen once. The sample was blood, taken before dendritic cell vaccination. The receptor source for this set is a human donor with glioblastoma.

The chain has TRBV10-2 and TRBJ1-3, with D uncertain. Germline CDR1 is WSHSY and CDR2 is SAAADI. V dropped 7 bases and J dropped 4 bases, with 14 bases sitting between them. CDR3 length: 14 amino acids. In DNA form, the CDR3 reads TGCGCCAGCACCCCGGGAACAGTCGGAAACACCATATATTTT. This codes for CASTPGTVGNTIYF.

The rearrangement uses TRBV5-4 and TRBJ2-3, with D possibly being TRBD1 (6 bases). Germline CDR1 SGHNT, CDR2 YYREEE (reference sequence). V gave up 6 bases and J gave up 2 bases, with 13 bases separating them. The CDR3 covers 14 residues. CDR3 in DNA: TGTGCCAGCACCCGAGGACAGACCACAGATACGCAGTATTTT. This codes for CASTRGQTTDTQYF.